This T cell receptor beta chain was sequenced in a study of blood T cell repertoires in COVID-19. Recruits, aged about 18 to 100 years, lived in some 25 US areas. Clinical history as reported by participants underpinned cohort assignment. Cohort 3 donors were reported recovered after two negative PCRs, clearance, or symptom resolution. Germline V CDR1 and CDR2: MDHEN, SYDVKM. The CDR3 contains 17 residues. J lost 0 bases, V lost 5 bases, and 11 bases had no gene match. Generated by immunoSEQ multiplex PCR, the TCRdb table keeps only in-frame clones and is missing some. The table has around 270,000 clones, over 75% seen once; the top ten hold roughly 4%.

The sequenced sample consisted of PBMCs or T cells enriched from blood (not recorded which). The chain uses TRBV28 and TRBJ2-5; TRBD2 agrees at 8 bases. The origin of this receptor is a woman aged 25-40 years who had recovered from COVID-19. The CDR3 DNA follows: TGTGCCAGCAGTCTCGGGGGGGCTAGACTGTACCAAGAGACCCAGTACTTC. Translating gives CASSLGGARLYQETQYF.